The clone carrying this T cell receptor (beta chain) showed up many times. No antigen is known for it. Unique molecular identifiers tagged the TCRbeta library. TCRdb itself ran the PCR reads through MiXCR, one entry per CDR3 protein. The data hold around 500,000 distinct CDR3 sequences, with 20% to 25% observed a single time. The germline V gene has CDR1 MDHEN and CDR2 SYDVKM. CDR3 size: 13 residues. Trimming stripped 7 bases from V and 3 bases from J, with 9 bases between. The data originate from a study of T-cell reconstitution after alpha-beta-depleted transplantation in children. Regarding the study as a whole: The authors attributed T-cell counts and diversity one year after transplant mostly to newly produced T cells.

Sequenced material: PBMCs, mostly from graft donor cells, taken 360 days after TCRalphabeta/CD19-depleted stem cell transplant. This rearrangement joins TRBV28 to TRBJ2-2; D might be TRBD1 (6 bases). This TCR was sampled from a boy less than two years old who had a stem cell transplant for acute myeloid leukemia, so the T cells may come from the graft donor. The CDR3 region is CASNRQDTGELFF. CDR3 coding DNA: TGTGCCAGCAATCGACAGGACACCGGGGAGCTGTTTTTT.